The clone carrying this T cell receptor beta chain was detected many times. Its antigen is as yet unknown. CDR1 and CDR2 from the germline V gene are LNHDA and SQIVND (reference sequence). J was trimmed by 6 bases and V by 4 bases; bases with no gene match: 4. The CDR3 consists of 13 residues. This specimen belongs to a study of CD8+CD57+ T cells in acquired aplastic anemia. In the study overall: On average, healthy donors gave around 9.8 million reads for CD4+ cells. Study-level results: Shared by patients and controls, almost 30 CD8+ CDR3s were abundant in patients.

According to the study, genomic DNA was the template for TCR beta VDJ and CDR3 profiling. TCRdb fed the reads into MiXCR, producing one record per CDR3 protein. The sample holds about 220,000 distinct CDR3 sequences; approximately 35% are singletons and the top ten take roughly 1.1%. J is TRBJ2-7 and V is TRBV19; 9 bases are shared with TRBD1. Sample: sorted CD4+, CD8+, or CD8+CD57+ T cells (not recorded which) from PBMCs. This receptor was identified in a human donor in good health, serving as a control. CDR3: CASSRDRESEQYF. The CDR3 DNA sequence: TGTGCCAGTAGTAGGGACAGGGAGAGCGAGCAGTACTTC.